This entry lists 19 T cell receptor beta chains sequenced from one sample in a study of blood T cell repertoires in COVID-19. Data came from immunoSEQ multiplex PCR; TCRdb stores just in-frame clones and leaves some out. The table has about 190,000 clones, 75% to 90% seen once. What was sequenced was peripheral blood. The receptor source for this set is a man aged 25 to 45 with acute or convalescent COVID-19.

The V gene is TRBV5-5, the J gene TRBJ1-5, with 8 bases fitting TRBD1. Looked up from germline, CDR1 is SGHKS and CDR2 is YYEKEE (reference sequence). The CDR3 totals 15 residues. J gave up 3 bases and V 1 base, and 3 bases lay outside the gene matches. In DNA, the CDR3 is TGTGCCAGCAGCTTGCGGGGACAGGACAATCAGCCCCAGCATTTT. Amino acid sequence: CASSLRGQDNQPQHF.

The chain combines TRBV9 with TRBJ1-1; D not resolved. Germline loops: CDR1 SGDLS, CDR2 YYNGEE. The CDR3 is 16 amino acids. Trimming removed 0 bases at V and 0 bases at J, with 12 bases between. CDR3 bases: TGTGCCAGCAGCGTAGCTAAACCGGGTGTGAACACTGAAGCTTTCTTT. This encodes CASSVAKPGVNTEAFF. The full variable domain, its missing parts supplied by reference TRBV9 and TRBJ1-1, is DSGVTQTPKHLITATGQRVTLRCSPRSGDLSVYWYQQSLDQGLQFLIQYYNGEERAKGNILERFSAQQFPDLHSELNLSSLELGDSALYFCASSVAKPGVNTEAFFGQGTRLTVV.

About this clone: At one of its ends the junction is not consistent with the germline gene, which may arise from a read error. This chain joins TRBV7-7 and TRBJ2-3; 9 bases are shared with TRBD1. Germline V gives CDR1 SSHAT, CDR2 FNYEAQ (reference sequence). The CDR3 extends over 14 amino acids. CDR3 sequence: CASSLQGARDTQYF. Written as DNA, the CDR3 is TGTGCTAGCAGCCTACAGGGGGCTAGGGATACGCAGTATTTT.

V and J are TRBV27 and TRBJ1-5; D might be TRBD1 (5 bases). Per germline, CDR1 MNHEY and CDR2 SMNVEV (reference sequence). Trimming shortened V by 0 bases and J by 2 bases, and 8 bases separated the two germline ends. The CDR3 is made up of 15 amino acids. The CDR3 region is CASSLSGHGNQPQHF. For the CDR3, the DNA is TGTGCCAGCAGTTTATCGGGGCATGGCAATCAGCCCCAGCATTTT.

J is TRBJ2-1 and V is TRBV27; 8 bases align to TRBD2. CDR3 size: 15 residues. Germline values: CDR1 MNHEY, CDR2 SMNVEV (reference sequence). V dropped 10 bases and J dropped 6; count of bases not matched to a gene: 14. Written as DNA, the CDR3 is TGTGCCACCGCCCGGGGGGGCCTATTTAGCAATGAGCAGTTCTTC. Protein: CATARGGLFSNEQFF.

The J gene is TRBJ2-2, the V gene TRBV18; TRBD1 matches at 7 bases. CDR3 length: 15 amino acids. CDR1 KGHSH and CDR2 LQKENI come from the germline V gene. Unmatched junction bases numbered 10, after V lost 6 bases and J lost 6 bases. CDR3 nucleotide sequence: TGTGCCAGCTCCATCGACAGGGCGAAATCCGGGGAGCTGTTTTTT. This codes for CASSIDRAKSGELFF.

The rearrangement uses TRBV7-2 and TRBJ2-2, with 8 bases lining up with TRBD1. The junction had 10 bases not matched to a gene; V was cut back by 4 bases and J by 6 bases. The germline gives CDR1 SGHTA, CDR2 FQGNSA. The CDR3 loop spans 16 amino acids. Written as DNA, the CDR3 is TGTGCCAGCAGCTCCCGAACATACAGGGGGGCCGGGGAGCTGTTTTTT. Its protein product is CASSSRTYRGAGELFF.

The CDR3 reads CASSGGTEGLAFF. In DNA, the CDR3 is TGTGCCAGCAGCGGGGGGACGGAGGGGCTAGCTTTCTTT. The gene calls are TRBV9 and TRBJ1-1, with a possible D match to TRBD1 (5 bases). Germline V lookup: CDR1 SGDLS, CDR2 YYNGEE. CDR3 length: 13 amino acids. V lost 3 bases to trimming and J lost 10 bases, with 16 bases between them.

The chain has TRBV6-4 and TRBJ2-3, with a weak D call TRBD2 (6 bases). The germline gives CDR1 MRHNA, CDR2 SNTAGT. With 9 bases removed from V and 1 base from J, the gap between germline ends came to 26 bases. CDR3 length: 18 amino acids. The CDR3 region has the DNA TGTGCCAGAGGGGAATTAGTTGATGCGGGACCCGGCACAGATACGCAGTATTTT. The encoded protein is CARGELVDAGPGTDTQYF.

This clone is a singleton in its sample. The CDR3 loop reads CASSNRTVLNNEQFF. CDR3 coding DNA: TGTGCCAGCAGTAATAGGACAGTGCTGAACAATGAGCAGTTCTTC. V gene TRBV7-9 combines with J gene TRBJ2-1; D is possibly TRBD1 (6 bases). The CDR3 length is 15 residues. Germline CDR1 is SEHNR and CDR2 is FQNEAQ (reference sequence). The ends were cut back, 6 bases at V and 5 bases at J, with 17 bases in the middle.

A few counts support this clone. Other DNA sequences of this sample code for an identical CDR3. The chain combines TRBV3-1 (or the pseudogene TRBV3-2) with TRBJ1-6; TRBD1 agrees at 7 bases. Trimming removed 4 bases from V and 6 bases from J; junction bases left unmatched: 0. Germline values: CDR1 LGHDT, CDR2 YNNKEL (reference sequence). This CDR3 comprises 13 residues. CDR3 residues: CASSRQGNSPLHF. CDR3 in DNA: TGTGCCAGCAGCCGACAGGGTAATTCACCCCTCCACTTT.

This clone occurred once. Other DNA sequences in the same sample also yield this CDR3. V is TRBV4-1 and J is TRBJ2-3, with 7 nucleotides matching TRBD2. The CDR3 sequence is 15 residues long. CDR1 MGHRA and CDR2 YSYEKL come from the germline V gene. Trimming removed 0 bases from V and 0 bases from J; junction bases left unmatched: 0. CDR3 sequence: CASSQERGSTDTQYF. For the CDR3, the DNA is TGCGCCAGCAGCCAAGAGCGGGGGAGCACAGATACGCAGTATTTT.

The chain uses TRBV12-3 or TRBV12-4 and TRBJ2-7; the match to TRBD1 covers 8 bases. The V gene end was trimmed by 4 bases and the J gene end by 2 bases; junction bases not matched to a gene: 1. CDR3 length: 13 amino acids. The CDR3 nucleotides read TGTGCCAGCAGTTCGACAGGGGCCTACGAGCAGTACTTC. As protein: CASSSTGAYEQYF.

The chain employs TRBV18 and TRBJ1-2, with 8 bases aligning to TRBD1. V was pared by 3 bases and J by 2 bases, with 5 bases of the junction left unmatched. Germline CDR1 and CDR2: KGHSH and LQKENI. The CDR3 loop spans 15 amino acids. The CDR3 sequence: CASSPRDRSNYGYTF. For the CDR3, the DNA is TGTGCCAGCTCACCCCGGGACAGGAGCAACTATGGCTACACCTTC.

The chain has TRBV28 and TRBJ2-1; tentatively, D is TRBD2 (6 bases). This CDR3 spans 15 amino acids. Germline CDR1 MDHEN, CDR2 SYDVKM. The ends were cut back, 7 bases at V and 6 bases at J, with 19 bases in the middle. The CDR3 nucleotides are TGTGCCAGCACCGCCGATAGCGGAGAGTTCAATGAGCAGTTCTTC. Translated, it gives CASTADSGEFNEQFF.

The chain couples TRBV11-2 to TRBJ1-5; tentative D call: TRBD1 (5 bases). The CDR3 consists of 14 residues. Trimming shortened V by 5 bases and J by 6 bases, and 14 bases separated the two germline ends. Germline V CDR1 and CDR2: SGHAT, FQNNGV. Written as DNA, the CDR3 is TGTGCCAGCAGCCCGACTCGCGGGGGTCAGCCCCAGCATTTT. Its translation is CASSPTRGGQPQHF. The variable domain in full, with the rest retrieved from reference TRBV11-2 and TRBJ1-5, is EAGVAQSPRYKIIEKRQSVAFWCNPISGHATLYWYQQILGQGPKLLIQFQNNGVVDDSQLPKDRFSAERLKGVDSTLKIQPAKLEDSAVYLCASSPTRGGQPQHFGDGTRLSIL.

The chain has TRBV28 and TRBJ1-2, with TRBD1 identical over 8 bases. J lost 5 bases, V lost 7 bases, and 12 bases had no gene match. The germline CDR1 and CDR2 sequences are MDHEN and SYDVKM. This CDR3 contains 15 residues. CDR3 in amino acids: CASTEARGRSYGYTF. CDR3 bases: TGTGCCAGCACCGAGGCCAGGGGGCGGTCGTATGGCTACACCTTC.

This sequence joins TRBV7-8 and TRBJ2-2, with 9 positions matching TRBD1. Germline trimming cut 6 bases from V and 4 bases from J; bases unmatched to any gene: 9. The CDR3 covers 16 residues. The germline CDR1 and CDR2 sequences are SGHVS and FQNEAQ. The CDR3 bases are TGTGCCAGCAGTACCGGGACAGGGTCGGCCACCGGGGAGCTGTTTTTT. It yields the protein CASSTGTGSATGELFF.

The V call is TRBV6-5, the J call TRBJ1-2; D is unresolved. CDR1 is MNHEY, CDR2 SVGAGI, per germline. This CDR3 contains 15 residues. Trimming cost V 3 bases and J 8 bases, with 19 bases left between them. As DNA, the CDR3 is TGTGCCAGCAGTTATAAGTATCGGGATAAAGGGGGCTACACCTTC. Protein product: CASSYKYRDKGGYTF.